The rows below give T cell receptor beta chains drawn from one sample of a study of T cells after yellow fever vaccination. Using its own MiXCR run on the 5' RACE reads, TCRdb lists one record per CDR3 protein. The data show some 220,000 distinct CDR3 sequences, 2.5% to 3.5% seen once. The specimen was CD4+ T cells sorted from PBMCs, collected 10 days after the yellow fever booster vaccination. The receptors here all came from a man between 18 and 35 years old who received the YFV17D yellow fever vaccine. Each CDR3 is given with its conserved first and last residue. A D gene is named only where the DNA matches it firmly. Only part of the rows carry a size: once, few, many, or a class if the clone is expanded.

-	TRBV6-4	14	TRBJ1-6	few	CASSDNGYNSPLHF	TGTGCCAGCAGTGACAACGGGTATAATTCACCCCTCCACTTT
TRBD1	TRBV12-3/TRBV12-4	17	TRBJ2-3	many	CASSFYGQGARTDTQYF	TGTGCCAGCAGTTTCTATGGGCAGGGGGCGAGGACAGATACGCAGTATTTT
-	TRBV5-1	14	TRBJ1-1	many	CASSFKGVNTEAFF	TGCGCCAGCAGCTTCAAGGGAGTAAACACTGAAGCTTTCTTT
-	TRBV6-6	16	TRBJ1-6	-	CASSYSGNRDNSPLHF	TGTGCCAGCAGTTACTCTGGCAACAGAGATAATTCACCCCTCCACTTT
-	TRBV7-8	12	TRBJ1-6	-	CASSLAGETLHF	TGTGCCAGCAGCTTAGCTGGCGAGACCCTCCACTTT
TRBD1	TRBV7-2	13	TRBJ2-5	many	CASSLEDRGTQYF	TGTGCCAGCAGCTTAGAGGACAGGGGGACCCAGTACTTC
-	TRBV9	13	TRBJ2-7	many	CASSVTGEYEQYF	TGTGCCAGCAGCGTAACTGGGGAATACGAGCAGTACTTC
-	TRBV20-1	13	TRBJ1-1	-	CSARDVVNTEAFF	TGCAGTGCTAGAGATGTGGTTAACACTGAAGCTTTCTTT
TRBD2	TRBV29-1	15	TRBJ2-5	-	CSVRGSGGSQETQYF	TGCAGCGTGAGGGGCAGCGGGGGGAGCCAAGAGACCCAGTACTTC
TRBD2	TRBV25-1	16	TRBJ2-3	-	CASSDSPSGGTDTQYF	TGTGCCAGCAGTGATAGTCCTAGCGGGGGCACAGATACGCAGTATTTT
TRBD2	TRBV27	15	TRBJ2-5	many	CASRRASGGKATQYF	TGTGCCAGCAGGCGTGCTAGCGGGGGGAAGGCGACCCAGTACTTC
-	TRBV12-3/TRBV12-4	15	TRBJ2-5	-	CASSLFGPGTETQYF	TGTGCCAGCAGTTTATTTGGTCCAGGGACAGAGACCCAGTACTTC
-	TRBV19	16	TRBJ2-3	-	CASSIVAGARTDTQYF	TGTGCCAGTAGTATAGTGGCGGGGGCGAGAACAGATACGCAGTATTTT
-	TRBV6-5	15	TRBJ2-2	many	CASSLGPQNTGELFF	TGTGCCAGCAGCCTGGGTCCCCAAAACACCGGGGAGCTGTTTTTT
TRBD1	TRBV7-2	14	TRBJ1-5	many	CASSLGSQGEPQHF	TGTGCCAGCAGCTTAGGGTCCCAGGGGGAGCCCCAGCATTTT
-	TRBV28	13	TRBJ1-5	many	CASSQGTNQPQHF	TGTGCCAGCAGTCAGGGGACCAATCAGCCCCAGCATTTT
-	TRBV5-1	14	TRBJ1-1	-	CASSLFAGNTEAFF	TGCGCCAGCAGCTTATTTGCAGGGAACACTGAAGCTTTCTTT
-	TRBV18	16	TRBJ2-3	many	CASSPLRPRGTDTQYF	TGTGCCAGCTCACCACTCAGACCGCGAGGCACAGATACGCAGTATTTT
-	TRBV7-3	13	TRBJ1-5	many	CASSLGVDQPQHF	TGTGCCAGCAGCTTAGGCGTGGATCAGCCCCAGCATTTT
TRBD1	TRBV7-6	14	TRBJ2-3	many	CASSFRTGGDTQYF	TGTGCCAGCAGCTTTCGGACAGGGGGAGATACGCAGTATTTT
-	TRBV18	16	TRBJ1-6	-	CASSPAGSSYNSPLHF	TGTGCCAGCTCACCAGCGGGGAGCTCCTATAATTCACCCCTCCACTTT
-	TRBV27	16	TRBJ2-7	few	CASRAFLSGGTYEQYF	TGTGCCAGCAGAGCATTTCTTAGCGGTGGGACCTACGAGCAGTACTTC
TRBD1	TRBV5-4	15	TRBJ2-2	-	CASSPGTGEIGELFF	TGTGCCAGCAGCCCTGGAACAGGGGAAATCGGGGAGCTGTTTTTT
-	TRBV14	14	TRBJ2-5	many	CASSQGAGLETQYF	TGTGCCAGCAGCCAAGGTGCGGGGTTGGAGACCCAGTACTTC
TRBD2	TRBV12-3/TRBV12-4	16	TRBJ2-5	-	CASSQGTSGGRETQYF	TGTGCCAGCAGCCAAGGGACTAGCGGGGGTAGGGAGACCCAGTACTTC
-	TRBV10-3	12	TRBJ1-2	-	CAITSGFDGYTF	TGTGCCATCACCTCAGGGTTTGATGGCTACACCTTC
-	TRBV6-1	14	TRBJ2-2	many	CASKDEPNTGELFF	TGTGCCAGTAAGGATGAGCCGAACACCGGGGAGCTGTTTTTT
TRBD2	TRBV12-3/TRBV12-4	18	TRBJ2-3	many	CASSSFDPWGGTQDTQYF	TGTGCCAGCAGTTCTTTTGACCCTTGGGGGGGGACTCAAGATACGCAGTATTTT
TRBD2	TRBV20-1	16	TRBJ2-1	-	CSATRLAGGSYNEQFF	TGCAGTGCTACTCGACTAGCGGGGGGGTCTTACAATGAGCAGTTCTTC
-	TRBV12-3/TRBV12-4	13	TRBJ1-1	many	CASSQQGGTEAFF	TGTGCCAGCAGTCAACAGGGAGGAACTGAAGCTTTCTTT
TRBD1	TRBV7-9	15	TRBJ2-1	many	CASSIVPGQGVEQFF	TGTGCCAGCAGCATAGTTCCGGGACAGGGCGTTGAGCAGTTCTTC
-	TRBV15	15	TRBJ2-7	many	CATSSSPSYVYEQYF	TGTGCCACCAGCAGTTCCCCCAGTTACGTTTACGAGCAGTACTTC
TRBD1	TRBV5-1	14	TRBJ2-7	many	CASSQDRGSYEQYF	TGCGCCAGCAGCCAAGACAGGGGCTCCTACGAGCAGTACTTC
-	TRBV5-1	15	TRBJ1-2	few	CASSRGQPSNYGYTF	TGCGCCAGCAGCCGTGGACAGCCCTCTAACTATGGCTACACCTTC
-	TRBV2	15	TRBJ2-2	many	CASSEAGGRDGELFF	TGTGCCAGCAGTGAAGCTGGGGGGCGCGACGGGGAGCTGTTTTTT
-	TRBV7-9	12	TRBJ1-6	many	CASSLETSPLHF	TGTGCCAGCAGCTTAGAGACCTCACCCCTCCACTTT
-	TRBV4-2	16	TRBJ1-5	many	CASSQDRVGANQPQHF	TGTGCCAGCAGCCAAGATCGGGTGGGGGCAAATCAGCCCCAGCATTTT
-	TRBV24-1	13	TRBJ2-1	-	CATSLSGFDEQFF	TGTGCCACCTCTCTTAGTGGGTTCGATGAGCAGTTCTTC
TRBD1	TRBV11-2	14	TRBJ2-1	many	CASSSLQGYNEQFF	TGTGCCAGCAGCTCTTTACAGGGGTACAATGAGCAGTTCTTC
TRBD1	TRBV6-1	17	TRBJ2-1	many	CASSEPLGTGGRDEQFF	TGTGCCAGCAGTGAACCCCTCGGGACAGGGGGCCGGGATGAGCAGTTCTTC
TRBD1	TRBV5-6	15	TRBJ1-5	many	CASSLWGTGVQPQHF	TGTGCCAGCAGCTTGTGGGGGACAGGGGTTCAGCCCCAGCATTTT
TRBD1	TRBV19	18	TRBJ1-2	-	CASRRDGGTGTLLYGYTF	TGTGCCAGTAGGCGCGACGGCGGGACAGGAACCCTCCTCTATGGCTACACCTTC
-	TRBV4-3	14	TRBJ1-6	-	CASSQEVNNSPLHF	TGCGCCAGCAGCCAAGAGGTTAATAATTCACCCCTCCACTTT
-	TRBV7-2	11	TRBJ2-3	many	CASSSDYTQYF	TGTGCCAGCAGCTCCGACTATACGCAGTATTTT
-	TRBV7-2	15	TRBJ1-1	few	CASSSNTIRSTEAFF	TGTGCCAGCAGCTCAAATACGATTCGGAGCACTGAAGCTTTCTTT
TRBD2	TRBV12-3/TRBV12-4	14	TRBJ2-2	few	CASVAGWRDGELFF	TGTGCCAGCGTAGCGGGGTGGCGTGACGGGGAGCTGTTTTTT
-	TRBV12-3/TRBV12-4	15	TRBJ1-3	many	CASSYRRYSGNTIYF	TGTGCCAGCAGTTACAGAAGATACTCTGGAAACACCATATATTTT
-	TRBV5-1	13	TRBJ2-7	many	CASSLGSSDEQYF	TGCGCCAGCAGCTTGGGGTCCAGCGACGAGCAGTACTTC
TRBD1	TRBV2	16	TRBJ1-5	-	CASSDYLGTEEKPQHF	TGTGCCAGCAGTGACTATCTTGGGACAGAAGAAAAGCCCCAGCATTTT
-	TRBV20-1	14	TRBJ2-3	few	CSAPGQGPRNTQYF	TGCAGCGCGCCGGGGCAGGGCCCTCGAAATACGCAGTATTTT
TRBD2	TRBV7-2	15	TRBJ2-3	many	CASSLSGGFTDTQYF	TGTGCCAGCAGCCTTAGCGGGGGCTTCACAGATACGCAGTATTTT
TRBD2	TRBV19	13	TRBJ2-3	many	CASSFGLAETQYF	TGTGCCAGTAGTTTTGGACTAGCCGAAACCCAGTATTTT
-	TRBV6-5	15	TRBJ1-4	-	CASSPIQGINEKLFF	TGTGCCAGCAGCCCCATACAGGGTATTAATGAAAAACTGTTTTTT
-	TRBV5-1	13	TRBJ2-7	many	CASSLGGSGEKYF	TGCGCCAGCAGCTTGGGCGGTTCAGGGGAGAAGTACTTC